This T cell receptor (beta chain) was profiled in a study of T cells in localized non-small cell lung cancer. Findings of the study overall: The tumor had only one region sequenced, so heterogeneity remains possible. Overall survival was longer when the density of T cells in the blood was higher.

Repertoires were generated with immunoSEQ multiplex PCR, while TCRdb's copy carries only in-frame clones and drops some. The repertoire consists of about 40,000 clones, with roughly nine tenths occurring once and the leading ten covering over 9.5%. Note on this clone: Its specificity is not known.

The CDR3 spans 17 residues. V trimming: 5 bases; J trimming: 4 bases; junction bases outside the gene matches: 14. Germline V gene lookup returns CDR1 SGHRS and CDR2 YFSETQ. The material was PBMCs, obtained before any cancer treatment. The chain uses TRBV5-1 and TRBJ2-5, with 10 nucleotides matching TRBD1. The TCR originated in a woman aged 35-75 years with stage II lung adenocarcinoma. In DNA, the CDR3 is TGCGCCAGCAGGCTTTCCGGGACAGGGGACTTGGGAGAGACCCAGTACTTC. This encodes CASRLSGTGDLGETQYF.